This TCR beta chain comes out of a study of post-analysis software for immune sequencing data. Study-wide results and limits: With TRBV5-6, TRBV5-1 and TRBV20-1 included, five TRBV segments were more frequent in patients than in controls.

From germline, CDR1 is SGHVS and CDR2 FQNEAQ. The CDR3 totals 16 residues. Unique molecular identifiers were built into the TCR beta cDNA libraries. TCRdb recomputed calls from the PCR reads with MiXCR, one row per CDR3 protein. The sample carries fewer than 550,000 distinct CDR3 sequences, roughly 34% recorded once. This clonotype was counted only a few times. The antigen remains undetermined. Sequenced input: blood. This sequence originates from a girl younger than 18 with multiple sclerosis. The chain is built from TRBV7-8 and TRBJ2-5, with D possibly being TRBD1 (7 bases). The end of the DNA aligns better with TRBJ2-7, so the J call may be wrong. CDR3 loop: CASSLGSGGIWGEQYF. The CDR3 bases are TGTGCCAGCAGCTTAGGGTCAGGGGGGATATGGGGCGAGCAGTACTTC.